The 22 T cell receptor beta chains given below trace back to one sample, sequenced in a study of blood T cell repertoires in COVID-19. Produced via immunoSEQ multiplex PCR; TCRdb's table is partial and in-frame only. This table has around 140,000 clones, 81% appearing once. The sample consisted of peripheral blood. These receptors were taken from a woman aged 55-70 years with active or convalescent COVID-19.

CDR3 sequence: CASSYSKGQGSQTQYF. The CDR3 DNA sequence: TGTGCCAGCAGTTACTCGAAAGGACAGGGCAGTCAGACCCAGTACTTC. This chain uses TRBV6-5 with TRBJ2-5, with 8 positions matching TRBD1. V lost 0 bases, J lost 6 bases, and 9 bases stayed unmatched. The CDR3 covers 16 residues. CDR1 is MNHEY and CDR2 is SVGAGI in the germline V gene.

The CDR3 bases are TGTGCCAGCAGTGAGAGGGCTTGGGGGACAGGGGCGAACACTGAAGCTTTCTTT. This translates into CASSERAWGTGANTEAFF. The chain uses TRBV6-1 and TRBJ1-1; the match to TRBD1 covers 10 bases. J lost 1 base, V lost 3 bases, and 11 bases had no gene match. Germline assignment: CDR1 MNHNS and CDR2 SASEGT. This CDR3 is 18 amino acids long.

The chain combines TRBV4-1 with TRBJ2-7; D is ambiguous. The CDR3 is 14 amino acids. Per germline, CDR1 MGHRA and CDR2 YSYEKL. The V end lost 1 base, the J end lost 0 bases, and 7 bases lay between the germline ends. The CDR3 loop is CASSQGAPSYEQYV. In DNA, the CDR3 is TGCGCCAGCAGCCAAGGGGCCCCCTCCTACGAGCAGTACGTC.

The V gene is TRBV5-1, the J gene TRBJ1-5, with 12 bases aligning to TRBD1. Germline trimming cut 3 bases from V and 5 bases from J; bases unmatched to any gene: 6. CDR1 and CDR2 from the germline V gene are SGHRS and YFSETQ. The CDR3 sequence is 16 residues long. CDR3 sequence: CASSSTRDRGHQPQHF. The CDR3 DNA is TGCGCCAGCAGCTCGACCCGGGACAGGGGGCATCAGCCCCAGCATTTT.

The chain employs TRBV7-2 and TRBJ2-2, with TRBD2 matching 11 bases. This CDR3 has 15 amino acids. From germline, CDR1 is SGHTA and CDR2 FQGNSA. V dropped 10 bases and J dropped 3; count of bases not matched to a gene: 7. CDR3 sequence (DNA): TGTGCCAAACAACTAGCGGGAGTGGACACCGGGGAGCTGTTTTTT. Amino acid sequence: CAKQLAGVDTGELFF.

The chain recombines TRBV28 with TRBJ2-2, with 8 bases fitting TRBD2. This CDR3 is 14 amino acids long. Germline V CDR1 and CDR2: MDHEN, SYDVKM. With 9 bases clipped from V and 4 bases from J, the junction kept 7 bases outside the gene matches. CDR3 coding DNA: TGTGCCAGTAGAGCGGGGGTTTTCACCGGGGAGCTGTTTTTT. As protein: CASRAGVFTGELFF.

The genes are TRBV11-2 and TRBJ2-5; 14 nucleotides match TRBD2. Germline V CDR1 and CDR2: SGHAT, FQNNGV. There are 16 residues in the CDR3. V shed 3 bases and J 5 bases; nucleotides not matched to a gene: 5. The CDR3 nucleotides read TGTGCCAGCAGCTTCCCGACTAGCGGGGGGGCCGAGACCCAGTACTTC. It is translated as CASSFPTSGGAETQYF.

The chain has TRBV6-5 and TRBJ1-1; no reliable D call. Germline V lookup: CDR1 MNHEY, CDR2 SVGAGI. This CDR3 is built from 13 residues. Trimming stripped 6 bases from V and 6 bases from J, with 14 bases between. The CDR3 DNA reads as TGTGCCAGCAGCCCCACCAGTCGGGCTGAAGCTTTCTTT. Its protein product is CASSPTSRAEAFF.

Regarding this clone: Other DNA sequences in this specimen translate into the identical CDR3. V usage is TRBV5-1 and J usage is TRBJ1-2; D is perhaps TRBD1 (6 bases). The CDR3 consists of 13 residues. CDR1 is SGHRS and CDR2 is YFSETQ in the germline V gene. V gave up 3 bases and J gave up 1 base, with 7 bases separating them. As DNA, the CDR3 is TGCGCCAGCAGCTCACAGGGTAACTATGGCTACACCTTC. This sequence encodes CASSSQGNYGYTF.

The chain has TRBV29-1 and TRBJ1-1, with D perhaps TRBD1 (5 bases). The CDR3 totals 12 residues. CDR1 and CDR2 (germline): SQVTM, ANQGSEA. The V end was cut by 7 bases, the J end by 5 bases, with 14 bases between. This CDR3 is CSAQGYGTEAFF. In nucleotides, the CDR3 is TGCAGCGCCCAGGGTTATGGAACTGAAGCTTTCTTT.

The chain has TRBV19 and TRBJ1-2; the D gene is possibly TRBD1 (5 bases). The V gene's germline CDR1 is LNHDA and CDR2 SQIVND (reference sequence). The CDR3 loop spans 13 amino acids. V was cut by 10 bases and J by 3 bases, with 15 bases left in between. CDR3 DNA: TGTGCCACCAATCCCCAGGGTGACTATGGCTACACCTTC. This encodes CATNPQGDYGYTF.

The V call is TRBV5-1, the J call TRBJ2-2, with a tentative D call TRBD1 (6 bases). The CDR3 is made up of 15 amino acids. Trimming stripped 1 base from V and 4 bases from J, with 11 bases between. Germline V gene sequence: CDR1 SGHRS, CDR2 YFSETQ. The CDR3 sequence: CASSLSGVGTGELFF. CDR3 sequence (DNA): TGCGCCAGCAGCTTGTCAGGGGTAGGCACCGGGGAGCTGTTTTTT.

This clone was counted a few times. This chain links TRBV19 with TRBJ1-6; no reliable D call. Trimming took off 6 bases at V and 10 bases at J, with 19 bases between the two ends. Germline values: CDR1 LNHDA, CDR2 SQIVND (reference sequence). CDR3 length equals 15 residues. CDR3 amino acids: CASSPSGGFESPLHF. For the CDR3, the DNA is TGTGCCAGTAGCCCTAGTGGAGGGTTCGAATCACCCCTCCACTTT.

The chain recombines TRBV5-1 with TRBJ1-4; D is ambiguous. CDR1 SGHRS and CDR2 YFSETQ come from the germline V gene. V lost 4 bases and J 5 bases, leaving 18 bases between the germline ends. There are 16 residues in the CDR3. The CDR3 region is CASSAYLTGENEKLFF. In nucleotides, the CDR3 is TGCGCCAGCAGCGCATACTTGACGGGAGAAAATGAAAAACTGTTTTTT.

This chain links TRBV2 with TRBJ2-3; TRBD2 matches 9 bases. This CDR3 spans 15 amino acids. The germline V gene encodes CDR1 SNHLY and CDR2 FYNNEI. V was pared by 7 bases and J by 4 bases, with 9 bases of the junction left unmatched. The CDR3 DNA is TGTGCCAGCAACTTGGTAGCGGGGGTTGCAGATACGCAGTATTTT. Amino acid sequence: CASNLVAGVADTQYF.

The chain joins TRBV6-5 to TRBJ2-5; D gene uncertain. Germline V gene data show CDR1 as MNHEY and CDR2 as SVGAGI. Between the trimmed V and J ends, which lost 6 bases and 2 bases, there was a span of 4 bases. The CDR3 runs 11 residues. The CDR3: CASSRQETQYF. The CDR3 region has the DNA TGTGCCAGCAGCAGACAAGAGACCCAGTACTTC.

The chain has TRBV28 and TRBJ1-5, with TRBD1 identical over 7 bases. V lost 6 bases to trimming and J lost 3 bases; unmatched junction nucleotides: 8. The CDR3 contains 15 residues. Germline loops: CDR1 MDHEN, CDR2 SYDVKM. The CDR3: CASRNRQGSNQPQHF. The CDR3 coding sequence is TGTGCCAGCAGAAACCGACAGGGCTCCAATCAGCCCCAGCATTTT.

This clone was recorded once. The chain carries TRBV18 and TRBJ2-7; 10 positions match TRBD2. Per the germline V gene, CDR1 is KGHSH and CDR2 is LQKENI. The CDR3 is made up of 15 amino acids. Trimming cost V 2 bases and J 1 base; bases outside gene matches: 2. The CDR3 spells CASSPGSGGSYEQYV. The DNA for the CDR3 is TGTGCCAGCTCACCAGGTAGCGGGGGGTCCTACGAGCAGTACGTC.

This clone occurred a few times. The chain is built from TRBV4-1 and TRBJ1-2; no firm D call. CDR1 and CDR2 from the germline V gene are MGHRA and YSYEKL. V lost 2 bases, J lost 5 bases, and 15 bases lay in between. The CDR3 is 15 residues long. Here the CDR3 reads CASSQYGSQSYGYTF. The DNA for the CDR3 is TGCGCCAGCAGCCAATACGGGTCTCAAAGTTATGGCTACACCTTC.

This rearrangement joins TRBV5-5 to TRBJ2-1; tentatively, D is TRBD2 (6 bases). Germline CDR1 and CDR2: SGHKS and YYEKEE (reference sequence). V gave up 0 bases and J gave up 6 bases, with 10 bases separating them. There are 14 residues in the CDR3. The CDR3 DNA is TGTGCCAGCAGCTTGGGGGGACTGGGCAATGAGCAGTTCTTC. The encoded protein is CASSLGGLGNEQFF.

This clone was detected only once. The chain employs TRBV30 and TRBJ1-1; D unresolved. The CDR3 contains 11 residues. Trimming pared 0 bases from V and 6 bases from J, leaving 5 bases between. Germline V gene sequence: CDR1 GTSNPN, CDR2 SVGIG (reference sequence). CDR3 protein: CAWSVTAEAFF. The CDR3 nucleotides are TGTGCCTGGAGTGTAACGGCTGAAGCTTTCTTT.

This sequence joins TRBV2 and TRBJ1-1; TRBD1 agrees at 11 bases. Germline V lookup: CDR1 SNHLY, CDR2 FYNNEI. The CDR3 has 15 amino acids. V was clipped by 6 bases and J by 1 base; unmatched bases: 4. The CDR3 is CASRRDRGGNTEAFF. In DNA, the CDR3 is TGTGCCAGCAGGCGGGACAGGGGGGGGAACACTGAAGCTTTCTTT.